This T cell receptor beta chain was retrieved from a study of immune heterogeneity within non-small cell lung tumors. Study-wide points: T-cell clonality in a given local region correlated moderately yet significantly with the local tumor mutational burden (R about 0.35).

Bulk tumor genomic DNA, approximately 600 ng per sample, was used as template. Collection of several biopsies per primary tumor, spaced far apart, took place during surgery. Before undergoing curative surgery, patients had newly diagnosed non-small cell lung cancer that was untreated. Trimming shortened V by 7 bases and J by 2 bases, and 9 bases separated the two germline ends. The CDR3 totals 13 residues. Germline CDR1 is LNHDA and CDR2 is SQIVND (reference sequence). As regards this clonotype: The antigen is undetermined.

Multiplex PCR relied on 32 V and 13 J primers to amplify TCR beta CDR3. TCRdb fed the multiplex PCR reads into MiXCR, producing one record per CDR3 protein. The profile covers some 14,000 distinct CDR3 sequences, with approximately 26% appearing a single time and about 4.2% taken by the ten largest. Sequenced input: lung tumor tissue. The rearrangement links TRBV19 to TRBJ1-3; D is ambiguous. The receptor was derived from a man aged 40-50 years with non-small cell lung cancer. This chain's CDR3 is CASTEAAGNTIYF. The DNA of the CDR3 is TGTGCCAGTACTGAGGCGGCTGGAAACACCATATATTTT.